One sample yielded the 13 T cell receptor beta chains listed below, sequenced in a study of T cells after yellow fever vaccination. TCRdb reanalysed the 5' RACE reads using MiXCR and keeps one entry per CDR3 protein. The sample includes 250,000 or so distinct CDR3 sequences, roughly 4% of them seen just once. Here the sequenced sample was PBMCs, taken 15 days after the yellow fever booster vaccination. The receptors derive from a man aged 18 to 29 who received the YFV17D yellow fever vaccine.

This clonotype was seen at least ten times. The gene calls are TRBV5-1 and TRBJ2-5; D remains ambiguous. Germline CDR1 SGHRS, CDR2 YFSETQ. Trimming took off 1 base at V and 2 bases at J, with 9 bases between the two ends. The CDR3 spans 14 residues. CDR3 amino acids: CASSLLGPQETQYF. CDR3 nucleotides: TGCGCCAGCAGCTTGTTGGGCCCACAAGAGACCCAGTACTTC.

The table lists this clonotype with many counts. The chain recombines TRBV7-8 with TRBJ2-7; maybe TRBD2 (6 bases). V was pared by 5 bases and J by 2 bases, with 13 bases between. Germline V gene lookup returns CDR1 SGHVS and CDR2 FQNEAQ. This CDR3 region has 14 residues. Written as DNA, the CDR3 is TGTGCCAGCAGCACAAGAGGGACTCCCTACGAGCAGTACTTC. Translated, it gives CASSTRGTPYEQYF. Full variable domain (rest looked up from reference TRBV7-8 and TRBJ2-7): GAGVSQSPRYKVAKRGQDVALRCDPISGHVSLFWYQQALGQGPEFLTYFQNEAQLDKSGLPSDRFFAERPEGSVSTLKIQRTQQEDSAVYLCASSTRGTPYEQYFGPGTRLTVT.

At least ten counts were recorded for this clonotype. V usage is TRBV18 and J usage is TRBJ2-2; D not certain. V was pared by 3 bases and J by 3 bases, with 11 bases between. The CDR3 consists of 15 residues. The germline CDR1 and CDR2 sequences are KGHSH and LQKENI. CDR3 amino acids: CASSPAASHTGELFF. In DNA form, the CDR3 reads TGTGCCAGCTCACCCGCAGCGAGTCACACCGGGGAGCTGTTTTTT.

This clonotype occurred many times. In nucleotides, the CDR3 is TGTGCCAGCAGCTTGGTGGAGGGACACACTGAAGCTTTCTTT. Translating it yields CASSLVEGHTEAFF. V is TRBV5-5 and J is TRBJ1-1, with D perhaps TRBD1 (5 bases). The length of the CDR3 is 14 residues. V lost 0 bases, J lost 3 bases, and 9 bases lay in between. Germline V CDR1 and CDR2: SGHKS, YYEKEE (reference sequence).

J is TRBJ1-1 and V is TRBV5-1, with a weak D call TRBD1 (5 bases). The V end lost 8 bases, the J end lost 1 base, and 9 bases lay between the germline ends. Germline V gene lookup returns CDR1 SGHRS and CDR2 YFSETQ. The CDR3 runs 12 residues. As DNA, the CDR3 is TGCGCCAGGAGGGACCGGAACACTGAAGCTTTCTTT. Its protein product is CARRDRNTEAFF.

This clonotype was observed at least ten times. The V gene is TRBV18, the J gene TRBJ1-5, with a possible D match to TRBD1 (6 bases). The V gene lost 5 bases and the J gene lost 4 bases, with 12 bases spanning the gap. The CDR3 contains 14 residues. Germline lookup yields CDR1 KGHSH and CDR2 LQKENI. The CDR3 here is CASSTGHTNQPQHF. CDR3 nucleotide sequence: TGTGCCAGCTCAACGGGACATACGAATCAGCCCCAGCATTTT.

This clonotype was picked up many times. The chain uses TRBV20-1 and TRBJ2-1; 12 nucleotides agree with TRBD2. The CDR3 contains 14 residues. The ends lost 4 bases at V and 8 bases at J; junction bases unmatched: 6. Germline loops: CDR1 DFQATT, CDR2 SNEGSKA (reference sequence). Here the CDR3 DNA reads TGCAGTGCTACTACTAGCGGGGGGACATATGAGCAGTTCTTC. Amino acid sequence: CSATTSGGTYEQFF.

In this sample, this clonotype turned up many times. The chain recombines TRBV5-6 with TRBJ1-1, with D possibly matching TRBD1 (6 bases). Germline V lookup: CDR1 SGHDT, CDR2 YYEEEE. V was shortened by 6 bases and J by 0 bases, with 15 bases between the two germline ends. This CDR3 has 15 residues. The CDR3 DNA reads TGTGCCAGCACCCTCGGGGGGCATTTGAACACTGAAGCTTTCTTT. Protein sequence: CASTLGGHLNTEAFF.

A word on this clonotype: A single base separates this from a much larger clone, so it may be a read error. The chain joins TRBV7-2 to TRBJ1-1; 9 positions agree with TRBD1. There are 15 residues in the CDR3. From germline, CDR1 is SGHTA and CDR2 FQGNSA. CDR3 DNA: TGTGCCAGCAGCTCAAGACAGGGGGGCGATACTGAAGCTATCTTT. Translated, it gives CASSSRQGGDTEAIF.

This clonotype was counted a few times. The rearrangement links TRBV2 to TRBJ2-3; 8 positions match TRBD2. CDR3 size: 15 residues. V shed 7 bases, J shed 1 base, and the junction held 7 bases outside the gene matches. The germline gives CDR1 SNHLY, CDR2 FYNNEI. CDR3 coding DNA: TGTGCCAGCACCGCTAGCGGGTTCGGCACAGATACGCAGTATTTT. Translating gives CASTASGFGTDTQYF. Combining the CDR3 with reference TRBV2 and TRBJ2-3 gives the whole variable domain EPEVTQTPSHQVTQMGQEVILRCVPISNHLYFYWYRQILGQKVEFLVSFYNNEISEKSEIFDDQFSVERPDGSNFTLKIRSTKLEDSAMYFCASTASGFGTDTQYFGPGTRLTVL.

The chain carries TRBV5-1 and TRBJ2-1; 9 bases align to TRBD1. CDR3 length: 14 amino acids. The germline CDR1 and CDR2 sequences are SGHRS and YFSETQ. V lost 7 bases, J lost 1 base, and 3 bases stayed unmatched. The CDR3 here is CASADRGSYNEQFF. The CDR3 DNA reads as TGCGCCAGCGCGGACAGGGGTTCCTACAATGAGCAGTTCTTC.

This clonotype has ten or more counts. This chain uses TRBV4-3 with TRBJ1-1, with D maybe TRBD1 (6 bases). Trimming pared 0 bases from V and 6 bases from J, leaving 11 bases between. The CDR3 has 14 residues. In germline, CDR1 is LGHNA, CDR2 YSLEER. CDR3 amino acids: CASSQDPGQSEAFF. CDR3 coding DNA: TGCGCCAGCAGCCAAGACCCTGGACAGTCTGAAGCTTTCTTT.

This clonotype was seen at least ten times. V gene TRBV10-3 combines with J gene TRBJ2-3; 7 bases match TRBD2. The CDR3 is made up of 16 amino acids. Germline V gene lookup returns CDR1 ENHRY and CDR2 SYGVKD. V was clipped by 8 bases and J by 0 bases; unmatched bases: 11. For the CDR3, the DNA is TGTGCCATCTCCCCGGCGGGGGTCAGAAGCACAGATACGCAGTATTTT. It translates to CAISPAGVRSTDTQYF.